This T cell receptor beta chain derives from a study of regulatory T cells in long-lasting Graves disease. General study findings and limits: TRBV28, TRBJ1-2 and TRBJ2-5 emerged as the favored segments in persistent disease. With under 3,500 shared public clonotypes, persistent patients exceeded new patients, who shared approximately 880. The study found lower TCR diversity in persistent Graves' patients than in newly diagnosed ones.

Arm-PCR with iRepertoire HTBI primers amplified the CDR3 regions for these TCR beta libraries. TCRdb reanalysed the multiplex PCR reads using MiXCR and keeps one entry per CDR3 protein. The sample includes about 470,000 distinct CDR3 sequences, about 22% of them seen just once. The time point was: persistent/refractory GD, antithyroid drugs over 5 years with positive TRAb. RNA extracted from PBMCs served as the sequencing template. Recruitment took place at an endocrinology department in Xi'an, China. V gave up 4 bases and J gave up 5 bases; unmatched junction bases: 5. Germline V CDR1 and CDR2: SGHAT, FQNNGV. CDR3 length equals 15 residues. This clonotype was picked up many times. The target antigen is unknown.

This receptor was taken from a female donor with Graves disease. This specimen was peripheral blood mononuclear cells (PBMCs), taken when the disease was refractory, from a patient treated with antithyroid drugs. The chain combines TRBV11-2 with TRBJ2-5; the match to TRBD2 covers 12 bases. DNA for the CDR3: TGTGCCAGCAGCTCACTTCTAGCGGGGGGGGAGACCCAGTACTTC. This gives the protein CASSSLLAGGETQYF.